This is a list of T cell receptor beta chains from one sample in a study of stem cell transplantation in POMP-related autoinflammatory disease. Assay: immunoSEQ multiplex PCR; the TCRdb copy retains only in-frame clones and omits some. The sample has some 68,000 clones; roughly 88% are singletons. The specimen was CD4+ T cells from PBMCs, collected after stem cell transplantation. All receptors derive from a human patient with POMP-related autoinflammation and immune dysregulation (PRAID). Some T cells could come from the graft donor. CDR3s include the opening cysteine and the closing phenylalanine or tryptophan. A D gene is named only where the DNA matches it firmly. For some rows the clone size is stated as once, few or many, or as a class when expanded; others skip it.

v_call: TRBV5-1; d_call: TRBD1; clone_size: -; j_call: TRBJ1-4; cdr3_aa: CASSSGQGATNEKLFF; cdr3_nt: TGCGCCAGCAGCTCAGGACAGGGGGCAACTAATGAAAAACTGTTTTTT
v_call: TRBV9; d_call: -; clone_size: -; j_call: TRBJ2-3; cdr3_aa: CASSVNGRGTDTQYF; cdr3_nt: TGTGCCAGCAGCGTAAACGGGAGAGGTACAGATACGCAGTATTTT
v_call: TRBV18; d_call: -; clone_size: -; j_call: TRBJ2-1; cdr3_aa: CASSPASGYNEQFF; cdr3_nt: TGTGCCAGCTCACCAGCCAGCGGCTACAATGAGCAGTTCTTC
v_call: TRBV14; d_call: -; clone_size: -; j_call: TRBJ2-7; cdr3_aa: CASSQVGSASYEQYF; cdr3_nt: TGTGCCAGCAGCCAAGTTGGTAGCGCAAGCTACGAGCAGTACTTC
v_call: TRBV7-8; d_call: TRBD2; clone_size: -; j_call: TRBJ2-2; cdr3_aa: CASSWGLASGELFF; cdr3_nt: TGTGCCAGCAGCTGGGGACTAGCCTCTGGGGAGCTGTTTTTT
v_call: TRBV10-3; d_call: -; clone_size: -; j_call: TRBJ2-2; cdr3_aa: CAISGTAFTGELFF; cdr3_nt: TGTGCCATCAGTGGGACAGCTTTCACCGGGGAGCTGTTTTTT
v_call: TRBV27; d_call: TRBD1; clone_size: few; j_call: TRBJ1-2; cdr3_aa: CASSRRTGLEGYTF; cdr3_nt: TGTGCCAGCAGTAGACGGACAGGGCTTGAGGGCTACACCTTC
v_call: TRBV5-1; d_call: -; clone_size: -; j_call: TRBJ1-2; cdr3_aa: CASGHGTGGVGYTF; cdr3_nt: TGCGCCAGCGGCCACGGGACGGGCGGCGTGGGCTACACCTTC
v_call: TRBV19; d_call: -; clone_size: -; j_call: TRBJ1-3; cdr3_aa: CASRGSQPSRFGNTIYF; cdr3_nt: TGTGCCAGTAGGGGGTCCCAGCCGTCGCGTTTTGGAAACACCATATATTTT
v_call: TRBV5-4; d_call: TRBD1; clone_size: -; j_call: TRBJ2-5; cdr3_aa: CASSLPYRGNQETQYF; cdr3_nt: TGTGCCAGCAGCTTACCATACAGGGGAAACCAAGAGACCCAGTACTTC
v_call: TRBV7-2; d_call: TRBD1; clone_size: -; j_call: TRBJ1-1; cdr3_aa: CASSHRDRANTEAFF; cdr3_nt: TGTGCCAGCAGCCACCGGGACAGGGCCAACACTGAAGCTTTCTTT
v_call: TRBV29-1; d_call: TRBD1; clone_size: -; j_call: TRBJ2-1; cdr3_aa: CSVVRNGQGLYNEQFF; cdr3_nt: TGCAGCGTTGTAAGGAATGGACAGGGCCTATACAATGAGCAGTTCTTC
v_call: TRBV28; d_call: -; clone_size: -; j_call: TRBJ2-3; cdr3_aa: CASSFSGGTQYF; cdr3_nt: TGTGCCAGCAGTTTTTCCGGGGGTACGCAGTATTTT
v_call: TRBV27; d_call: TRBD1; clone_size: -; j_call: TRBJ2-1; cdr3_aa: CASSLRGRIHNEQFF; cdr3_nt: TGTGCCAGCAGTCTCAGGGGGCGAATTCACAATGAGCAGTTCTTC
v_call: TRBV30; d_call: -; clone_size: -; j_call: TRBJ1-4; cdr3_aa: CAWSPGEATNEKLFF; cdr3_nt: TGTGCCTGGAGCCCAGGGGAAGCAACTAATGAAAAACTGTTTTTT
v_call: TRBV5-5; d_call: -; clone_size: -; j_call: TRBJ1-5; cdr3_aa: CASSLGDNQPQHF; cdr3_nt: TGTGCCAGCAGCTTGGGTGATAATCAGCCCCAGCATTTT
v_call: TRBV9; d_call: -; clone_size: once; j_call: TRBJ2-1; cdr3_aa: CASSVDGRRNNEQFF; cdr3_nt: TGTGCCAGCAGCGTAGACGGGAGACGGAACAATGAGCAGTTCTTC
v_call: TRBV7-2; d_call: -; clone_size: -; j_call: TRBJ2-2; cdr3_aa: CASSLAGNTGELFF; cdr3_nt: TGTGCCAGCAGCTTAGCGGGAAACACCGGGGAGCTGTTTTTT
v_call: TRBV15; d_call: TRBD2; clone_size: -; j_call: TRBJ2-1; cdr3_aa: CATSRGLAGFHNEQFF; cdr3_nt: TGTGCCACCAGCAGGGGACTAGCGGGATTTCACAATGAGCAGTTCTTC
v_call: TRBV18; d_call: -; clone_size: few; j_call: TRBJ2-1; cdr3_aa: CASSQLRDYNEQFF; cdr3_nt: TGTGCCAGCTCACAACTGCGGGACTACAATGAGCAGTTCTTC
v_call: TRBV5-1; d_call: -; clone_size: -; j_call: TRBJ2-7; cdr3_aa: CASRGPPASYEQYF; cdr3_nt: TGCGCCAGCAGGGGTCCACCCGCTTCCTACGAGCAGTACTTC
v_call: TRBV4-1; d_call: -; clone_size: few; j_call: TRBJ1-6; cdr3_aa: CASSQSDRSSSYNSPLHF; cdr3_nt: TGCGCCAGCAGCCAATCGGACCGATCGAGCTCCTATAATTCACCCCTCCACTTT
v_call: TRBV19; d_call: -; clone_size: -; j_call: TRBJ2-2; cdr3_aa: CASIRDSSRTGELFF; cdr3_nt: TGTGCCAGTATCCGGGACTCAAGTCGGACCGGGGAGCTGTTTTTT
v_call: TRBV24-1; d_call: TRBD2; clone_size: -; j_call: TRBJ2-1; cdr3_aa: CATRSGGGYNEQFF; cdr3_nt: TGTGCCACCAGGAGCGGGGGAGGCTACAATGAGCAGTTCTTC
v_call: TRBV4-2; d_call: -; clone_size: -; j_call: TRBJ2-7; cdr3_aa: CASSQEPSRFLYEQYF; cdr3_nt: TGTGCCAGCAGCCAAGAACCTAGCCGATTTCTCTACGAGCAGTACTTC
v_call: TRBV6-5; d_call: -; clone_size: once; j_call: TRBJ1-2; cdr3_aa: CASSSTEMGGYTF; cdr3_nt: TGTGCCAGCAGTTCGACTGAAATGGGCGGCTACACCTTC
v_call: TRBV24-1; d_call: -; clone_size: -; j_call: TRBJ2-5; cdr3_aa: CATSDLETQYF; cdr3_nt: TGTGCCACCAGTGATTTAGAGACCCAGTACTTC
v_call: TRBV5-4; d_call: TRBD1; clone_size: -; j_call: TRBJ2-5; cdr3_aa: CASSLGQGAAETQYF; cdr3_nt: TGTGCCAGCAGCTTAGGACAGGGGGCGGCAGAGACCCAGTACTTC
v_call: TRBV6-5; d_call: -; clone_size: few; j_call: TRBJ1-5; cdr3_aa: CASTGDQPQHF; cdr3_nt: TGTGCCAGCACCGGAGATCAGCCCCAGCATTTT
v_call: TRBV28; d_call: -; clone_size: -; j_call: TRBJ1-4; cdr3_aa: CASSSPPLNEKLFF; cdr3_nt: TGTGCCAGCAGTTCCCCCCCCCTTAATGAAAAACTGTTTTTT
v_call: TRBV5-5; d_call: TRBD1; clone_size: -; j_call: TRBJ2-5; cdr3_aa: CASSSGQIQETQYF; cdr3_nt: TGTGCCAGCAGCTCGGGACAGATCCAAGAGACCCAGTACTTC
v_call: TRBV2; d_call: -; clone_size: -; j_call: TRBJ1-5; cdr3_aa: CASSAGPYSNQPQHF; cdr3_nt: TGTGCCAGCAGTGCAGGGCCGTATAGCAATCAGCCCCAGCATTTT
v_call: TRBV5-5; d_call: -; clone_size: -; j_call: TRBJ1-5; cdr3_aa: CASSLVGNSNQPQHF; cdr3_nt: TGTGCCAGCAGCTTGGTGGGGAATAGCAATCAGCCCCAGCATTTT
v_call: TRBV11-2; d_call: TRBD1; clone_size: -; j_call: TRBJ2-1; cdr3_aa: CASSPRDRGFSDEQFF; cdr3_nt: TGTGCCAGCAGCCCTCGGGACAGGGGGTTTTCGGATGAGCAGTTCTTC
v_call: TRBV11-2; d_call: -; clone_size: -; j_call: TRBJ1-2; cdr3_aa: CASSHRGVEHGYTF; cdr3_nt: TGTGCCAGCAGCCATCGGGGGGTGGAGCATGGCTACACCTTC
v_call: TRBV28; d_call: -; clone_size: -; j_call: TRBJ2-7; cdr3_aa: CASSSPYEQYF; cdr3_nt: TGTGCCAGCAGCTCCCCCTACGAGCAGTACTTC
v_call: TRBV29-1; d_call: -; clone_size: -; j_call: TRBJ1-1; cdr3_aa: CSVEDPSPLLFTEAFF; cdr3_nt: TGCAGCGTTGAAGACCCTAGCCCTCTCCTCTTCACTGAAGCTTTCTTT
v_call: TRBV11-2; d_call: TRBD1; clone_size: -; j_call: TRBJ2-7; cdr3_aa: CASSLTGTGAYEQYF; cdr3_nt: TGTGCCAGCAGCTTAACCGGGACAGGGGCCTACGAGCAGTACTTC
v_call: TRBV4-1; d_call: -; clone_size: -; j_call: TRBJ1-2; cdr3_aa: CASSQGSFRRSRYGYTF; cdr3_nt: TGCGCCAGCAGCCAGGGTTCGTTTAGGCGCTCCCGCTATGGCTACACCTTC
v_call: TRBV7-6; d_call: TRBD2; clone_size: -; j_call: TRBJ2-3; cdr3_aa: CASSLVAGYSDTQYF; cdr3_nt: TGTGCCAGCAGCTTAGTAGCGGGATATTCAGATACGCAGTATTTT
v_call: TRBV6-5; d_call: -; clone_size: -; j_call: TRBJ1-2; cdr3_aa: CASSWDRAGGYTF; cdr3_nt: TGTGCCAGCAGCTGGGACCGCGCTGGTGGCTACACCTTC